Below are 16 T cell receptor beta chains sequenced from a single sample in a study of T cells in localized non-small cell lung cancer (dated by TCRdb to the early 2020s). The library was built by means of the immunoSEQ multiplex PCR assay. TCRdb holds this immuneACCESS table with in-frame rearrangements only. Some clones are missing; in checked studies, unresolved V genes explain under half, and the rest has no known cause. The sample yields tens of thousands of clones; about 91% were counted once. Jointly, the top ten make up 10% of the sample. The sample here was PBMCs, taken before any cancer treatment. These receptors were obtained from a woman aged 40-69 years with stage II lung adenocarcinoma.

This chain joins TRBV18 and TRBJ2-2; 8 bases are a match to TRBD2. Germline CDR1 KGHSH, CDR2 LQKENI. V trimming: 2 bases; J trimming: 4 bases; junction bases outside the gene matches: 6. The CDR3 sequence is 16 residues long. CDR3 loop: CASSPFITSGTGELFF. In DNA form, the CDR3 reads TGTGCCAGCTCACCATTTATCACTAGCGGCACCGGGGAGCTGTTTTTT. Full variable domain (outside the CDR3, taken from reference TRBV18 and TRBJ2-2): NAGVMQNPRHLVRRRGQEARLRCSPMKGHSHVYWYRQLPEEGLKFMVYLQKENIIDESGMPKERFSAEFPKEGPSILRIQQVVRGDSAAYFCASSPFITSGTGELFFGEGSRLTVL.

The chain is built from TRBV29-1 and TRBJ2-2; D perhaps matches TRBD1 (6 bases). From germline, CDR1 is SQVTM and CDR2 ANQGSEA. V was trimmed by 6 bases and J by 3 bases, leaving 20 bases between them. The CDR3 extends over 16 amino acids. The CDR3 DNA is TGCAGCGTACTACAGGGCCCGGGGCGTGACACCGGGGAGCTGTTTTTT. Protein sequence: CSVLQGPGRDTGELFF.

The V and J genes are TRBV7-9 and TRBJ1-2; D is unresolved. V was clipped by 5 bases and J by 7 bases, with 11 bases between them. CDR1 and CDR2 (germline): SEHNR, FQNEAQ (reference sequence). This CDR3 contains 12 residues. CDR3 in amino acids: CASSPRAAGYTF. The CDR3 region has the DNA TGTGCCAGCAGCCCACGGGCAGCTGGCTACACCTTC.

This rearrangement joins TRBV5-6 to TRBJ2-7; unclear D gene. Germline CDR1 SGHDT, CDR2 YYEEEE. V was cut by 0 bases and J by 4 bases, with 14 bases left in between. The CDR3 is made up of 15 amino acids. The CDR3, as DNA: TGTGCCAGCAGCTTGGCCGACGGGCATCGGTACGAGCAGTACTTC. It specifies CASSLADGHRYEQYF.

The chain carries TRBV18 and TRBJ2-5; possible D gene TRBD1, 5 bases. The CDR3 contains 14 residues. The V and J ends lost 0 bases and 2 bases respectively, with 7 bases between them. In germline, CDR1 is KGHSH, CDR2 LQKENI. The CDR3 spells CASSPPQGQETQYF. The CDR3 nucleotides are TGTGCCAGCTCACCACCGCAGGGTCAAGAGACCCAGTACTTC.

This clone was recorded a few times. The chain has TRBV18 and TRBJ2-3, with TRBD2 as a possible D gene (6 bases). Trimming pared 4 bases from V and 5 bases from J, leaving 16 bases between. This CDR3 comprises 15 residues. From germline, CDR1 is KGHSH and CDR2 LQKENI. The DNA of the CDR3 is TGTGCCAGCTCACTCTGGCCCTCCGGGGGAGATACGCAGTATTTT. Encoded protein: CASSLWPSGGDTQYF. Complete variable domain (other parts from reference TRBV18 and TRBJ2-3): NAGVMQNPRHLVRRRGQEARLRCSPMKGHSHVYWYRQLPEEGLKFMVYLQKENIIDESGMPKERFSAEFPKEGPSILRIQQVVRGDSAAYFCASSLWPSGGDTQYFGPGTRLTVL.

This chain uses TRBV6-6 with TRBJ1-4; TRBD1 agrees at 7 bases. V lost 5 bases and J lost 3; bases outside the gene matches: 6. Germline V gene data show CDR1 as MNHNY and CDR2 as SVGAGI (reference sequence). This CDR3 region has 15 residues. Here the CDR3 DNA reads TGTGCCAGCAGTCTCAGGGGGACAGCTAATGAAAAACTGTTTTTT. This translates into CASSLRGTANEKLFF.

Here the CDR3 reads CASSKDGGITEAFF. CDR3 coding DNA: TGTGCCAGCAGTAAGGACGGTGGGATAACTGAAGCTTTCTTT. The chain recombines TRBV6-5 with TRBJ1-1; no definite D call. V was clipped by 5 bases and J by 5 bases, with 15 bases between them. Germline V lookup: CDR1 MNHEY, CDR2 SVGAGI. The CDR3 covers 14 residues.

The chain recombines TRBV5-1 with TRBJ2-1, with 8 positions matching TRBD1. The CDR3 length is 16 residues. The germline CDR1 and CDR2 sequences are SGHRS and YFSETQ. Losses at the gene ends were 0 bases for V and 1 base for J; bases not matched to a gene: 3. CDR3 residues: CASSLGTGMSYNEQFF. The CDR3 region has the DNA TGCGCCAGCAGCTTGGGGACAGGGATGTCCTACAATGAGCAGTTCTTC.

This clone was observed once. This chain joins TRBV29-1 and TRBJ2-7; D possibly corresponds to TRBD2 (7 bases). The germline CDR1 and CDR2 sequences are SQVTM and ANQGSEA. The CDR3 runs 14 residues. Trimming stripped 3 bases from V and 6 bases from J, with 18 bases between. CDR3 DNA: TGCAGCGTTGATATAGGGGGGGCTAGCGTCGAGCAGTACTTC. Protein sequence: CSVDIGGASVEQYF.

The chain uses TRBV18 and TRBJ1-1; no clear D. This CDR3 is built from 15 residues. CDR1 is KGHSH, CDR2 LQKENI, per germline. Trimming removed 1 base at V and 1 base at J, with 10 bases between. The CDR3 DNA is TGTGCCAGCTCACCACGGGATCGGACGAACACTGAAGCTTTCTTT. Residues: CASSPRDRTNTEAFF.

V usage is TRBV19 and J usage is TRBJ2-1, with 9 bases lining up with TRBD2. The CDR3 runs to 19 residues. J lost 7 bases, V lost 3 bases, and 19 bases had no gene match. The germline CDR1 and CDR2 sequences are LNHDA and SQIVND (reference sequence). The CDR3 region has the DNA TGTGCCAGTAGTATTAGGCCCTCGGGGCTAGCGGGGCGGCGGAATGAGCAGTTCTTC. Its protein product is CASSIRPSGLAGRRNEQFF.

Only a few counts were recorded for this clone. The chain couples TRBV5-4 to TRBJ1-1; D is possibly TRBD1 (6 bases). The CDR3 is made up of 11 amino acids. Looked up from germline, CDR1 is SGHNT and CDR2 is YYREEE (reference sequence). The V gene lost 4 bases and the J gene lost 11 bases, with 12 bases spanning the gap. The CDR3 reads CASSRGAEAFF. The CDR3 DNA reads TGTGCCAGCAGCCGGGGGGCAGAGGCTTTCTTT.

This clone came up once. The gene calls are TRBV5-1 and TRBJ2-3, with TRBD1 identical over 9 bases. CDR1 is SGHRS, CDR2 YFSETQ, per germline. This CDR3 region has 17 residues. V dropped 6 bases and J dropped 0; count of bases not matched to a gene: 11. This chain's CDR3 is CASNRDREVFSTDTQYF. In nucleotides, the CDR3 is TGCGCCAGCAACCGGGACAGGGAGGTTTTTAGCACAGATACGCAGTATTTT. Drawing the rest from reference TRBV5-1 and TRBJ2-3, the complete variable domain is KAGVTQTPRYLIKTRGQQVTLSCSPISGHRSVSWYQQTPGQGLQFLFEYFSETQRNKGNFPGRFSGRQFSNSRSEMNVSTLELGDSALYLCASNRDREVFSTDTQYFGPGTRLTVL.

The chain couples TRBV2 to TRBJ2-3; D tentatively reads TRBD1 or TRBD2 (7 bases each). Germline V CDR1 and CDR2: SNHLY, FYNNEI. This CDR3 region has 16 residues. V lost 2 bases and J 3 bases, leaving 15 bases between the germline ends. This chain's CDR3 is CASSELRQGGTDTQYF. The CDR3 DNA reads as TGTGCCAGCAGTGAATTACGGCAGGGGGGGACAGATACGCAGTATTTT.

The V call is TRBV9, the J call TRBJ1-4; D remains unclear. Germline CDR1 SGDLS, CDR2 YYNGEE. The CDR3 runs to 16 residues. V was trimmed by 2 bases and J by 0 bases, leaving 11 bases between them. The CDR3 loop is CASSVSDSPTNEKLFF. The CDR3, as DNA: TGTGCCAGCAGCGTGTCAGACTCTCCAACTAATGAAAAACTGTTTTTT.